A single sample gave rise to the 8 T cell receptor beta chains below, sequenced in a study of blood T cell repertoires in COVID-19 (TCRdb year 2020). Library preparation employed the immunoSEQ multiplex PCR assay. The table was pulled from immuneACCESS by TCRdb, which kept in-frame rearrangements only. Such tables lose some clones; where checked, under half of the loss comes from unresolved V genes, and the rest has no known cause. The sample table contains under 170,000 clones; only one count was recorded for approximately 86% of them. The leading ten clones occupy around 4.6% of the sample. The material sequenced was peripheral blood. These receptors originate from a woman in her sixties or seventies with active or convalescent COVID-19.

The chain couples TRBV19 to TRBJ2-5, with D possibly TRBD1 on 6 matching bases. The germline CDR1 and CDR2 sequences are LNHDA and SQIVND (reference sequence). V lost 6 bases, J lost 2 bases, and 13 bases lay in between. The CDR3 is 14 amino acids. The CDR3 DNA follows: TGTGCCAGTAGACCCGGACAGAATCAAGAGACCCAGTACTTC. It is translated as CASRPGQNQETQYF.

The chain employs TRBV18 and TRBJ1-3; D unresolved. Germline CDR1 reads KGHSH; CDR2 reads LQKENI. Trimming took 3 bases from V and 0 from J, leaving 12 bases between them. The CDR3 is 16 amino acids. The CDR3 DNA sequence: TGTGCCAGCTCACCTGGTCAGGCCCTCTCTGGAAACACCATATATTTT. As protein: CASSPGQALSGNTIYF.

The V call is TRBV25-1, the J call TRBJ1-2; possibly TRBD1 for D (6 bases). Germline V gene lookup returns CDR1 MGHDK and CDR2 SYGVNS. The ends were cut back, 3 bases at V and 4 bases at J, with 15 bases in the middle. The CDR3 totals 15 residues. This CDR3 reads CASSETPGHFYGYTF. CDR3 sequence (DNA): TGTGCCAGCAGTGAGACCCCGGGACACTTCTATGGCTACACCTTC.

As DNA, the CDR3 is TGTGCCACCAGCCAAAACAGGGGCGAGGGAAAACTGTTTTTT. This codes for CATSQNRGEGKLFF. The V gene is TRBV15, the J gene TRBJ1-4, with 7 bases lining up with TRBD1. Germline V gives CDR1 LNHNV, CDR2 YYDKDF (reference sequence). V shed 5 bases and J 10 bases; nucleotides not matched to a gene: 10. There are 14 residues in the CDR3. Based on the CDR3 plus reference TRBV15 and TRBJ1-4, the full variable domain is DAMVIQNPRYQVTQFGKPVTLSCSQTLNHNVMYWYQQKSSQAPKLLFHYYDKDFNNEADTPDNFQSRRPNTSFCFLDIRSPGLGDTAMYLCATSQNRGEGKLFFGSGTQLSVL.

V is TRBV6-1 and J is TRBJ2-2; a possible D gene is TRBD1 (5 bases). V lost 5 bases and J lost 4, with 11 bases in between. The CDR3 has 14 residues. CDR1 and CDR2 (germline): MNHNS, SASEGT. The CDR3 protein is CASSSADSTGELFF. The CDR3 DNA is TGTGCCAGCAGTTCGGCAGACAGCACCGGGGAGCTGTTTTTT.

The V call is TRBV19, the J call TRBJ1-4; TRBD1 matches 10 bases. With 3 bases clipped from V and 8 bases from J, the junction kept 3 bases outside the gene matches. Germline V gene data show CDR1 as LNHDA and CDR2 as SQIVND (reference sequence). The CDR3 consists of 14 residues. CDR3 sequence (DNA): TGTGCCAGTAGTATCCCGACAGGGGGCGAAAAACTGTTTTTT. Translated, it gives CASSIPTGGEKLFF.

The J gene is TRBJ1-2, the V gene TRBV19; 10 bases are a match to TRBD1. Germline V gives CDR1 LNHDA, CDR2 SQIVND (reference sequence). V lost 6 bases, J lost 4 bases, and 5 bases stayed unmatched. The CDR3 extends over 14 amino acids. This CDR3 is CASSRQGAGYGYTF. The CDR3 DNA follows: TGTGCCAGTAGCAGACAGGGGGCTGGCTATGGCTACACCTTC.

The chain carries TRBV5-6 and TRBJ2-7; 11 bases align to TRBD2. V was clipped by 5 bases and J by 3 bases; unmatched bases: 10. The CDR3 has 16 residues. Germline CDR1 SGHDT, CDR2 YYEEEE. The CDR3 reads CASSSRLAGHIYEQYF. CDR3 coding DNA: TGTGCCAGCAGTTCTCGACTAGCGGGGCATATCTACGAGCAGTACTTC.